Below are 26 T cell receptor beta chains sequenced from a single sample in a study of T cells in Graves' hyperthyroidism and ophthalmopathy (dated by TCRdb to between 2018 and 2021). Receptors were amplified or captured by multiplex PCR. Reads for this sample came from an Illumina HiSeq 2000. TCR beta CDR3 regions were amplified from RNA transcripts. The TCR CDR3 was subjected to a first round of RT-PCR using the HTBI primer set and the Qiagen OneStep RT-PCR kit. TCRdb's own reprocessing of the public reads used fastp at Q25 and MiXCR and kept productive beta chains. Every entry covers one CDR3 protein and lists the most common genes and DNA from its rows. The sample data list more than 75,000 distinct CDR3 sequences, and under 65% of these were observed just once. Around 30% of the sample belongs to the ten largest clones. Material: blood. These receptor sequences come from a woman aged 40 to 49 with Graves' hyperthyroidism.

This clonotype came up many times. The chain carries TRBV2 and TRBJ2-3; no firm D call. The CDR3 runs 15 residues. Germline CDR1 and CDR2: SNHLY and FYNNEI. The V gene lost 2 bases and the J gene lost 0 bases, with 9 bases spanning the gap. The CDR3 loop is CASSETQQSTDTQYF. CDR3 DNA sequence: TGTGCCAGCAGTGAAACCCAACAAAGCACAGATACGCAGTATTTT.

The V and J genes are TRBV10-3 and TRBJ1-6; 7 bases are shared with TRBD1. V shed 10 bases, J shed 10 bases, and the junction held 7 bases outside the gene matches. Germline CDR1 ENHRY, CDR2 SYGVKD. The CDR3 runs 12 residues. CDR3 DNA: TGTGCCAGTACCACAGGGGACTCACCCCTCCACTTT. Translation: CASTTGDSPLHF.

This clonotype was detected ten times or more. The V gene is TRBV20-1, the J gene TRBJ1-2; 8 nucleotides align to TRBD1. The length of the CDR3 is 12 residues. Germline CDR1 DFQATT, CDR2 SNEGSKA (reference sequence). V trimming: 6 bases; J trimming: 8 bases; junction bases outside the gene matches: 8. The DNA of the CDR3 is TGCAGTGCACATAGACAGGGGCTGGGCTACACCTTC. Translating it yields CSAHRQGLGYTF.

Notes on this clonotype: The junction departs from the called germline gene at one end, perhaps through a read error. The V and J genes are TRBV15 and TRBJ1-2, with D possibly TRBD1 on 6 matching bases. Germline assignment: CDR1 LNHNV and CDR2 YYDKDF (reference sequence). The CDR3 runs to 15 residues. This CDR3 reads CATSRGRRQVFGCTF. CDR3 coding DNA: TGTGCCACCAGCAGAGGAAGGCGACAGGTTTTTGGCTGCACCTTC.

This clonotype has at least ten counts. The gene calls are TRBV7-2 and TRBJ1-2, with D possibly TRBD1 on 5 matching bases. The CDR3 sequence is 15 residues long. Trimming took 6 bases from V and 4 from J, leaving 18 bases between them. The germline V gene has CDR1 SGHTA and CDR2 FQGNSA. The CDR3 loop is CASSLPQGRGYGYTF. DNA of the CDR3: TGTGCCAGCAGTTTACCCCAGGGTCGTGGCTATGGCTACACCTTC.

The rearrangement joins TRBV29-1 to TRBJ2-7; 9 bases align to TRBD1. Germline trimming cut 4 bases from V and 1 base from J; bases unmatched to any gene: 5. This CDR3 has 14 amino acids. The germline V gene has CDR1 SQVTM and CDR2 ANQGSEA. CDR3 residues: CSVAAGTGSYEQYF. In DNA form, the CDR3 reads TGCAGCGTTGCCGCCGGGACAGGGTCCTACGAGCAGTACTTC.

This clonotype was seen ten or more times. This rearrangement joins TRBV9 to TRBJ2-6; D is uncertain. This CDR3 is 15 amino acids long. The germline gives CDR1 SGDLS, CDR2 YYNGEE. V lost 1 base and J 3 bases, leaving 8 bases between the germline ends. CDR3 coding DNA: TGTGCCAGCAGCGTATGGATGGATGGGGCCAACGTCCTGACTTTC. Amino acid sequence: CASSVWMDGANVLTF. The full variable domain, rest sourced from reference TRBV9 and TRBJ2-6, is DSGVTQTPKHLITATGQRVTLRCSPRSGDLSVYWYQQSLDQGLQFLIQYYNGEERAKGNILERFSAQQFPDLHSELNLSSLELGDSALYFCASSVWMDGANVLTFGAGSRLTVL.

The rearrangement links TRBV29-1 to TRBJ1-1; D unclear. V was clipped by 8 bases and J by 4 bases, with 17 bases between them. The CDR3 sequence is 13 residues long. Per germline, CDR1 SQVTM and CDR2 ANQGSEA. The DNA for the CDR3 is TGCAGCAGTTACTCGGGGTACGGCACTGAAGCTTTCTTT. Protein: CSSYSGYGTEAFF. The full variable domain, its missing parts supplied by reference TRBV29-1 and TRBJ1-1, is SAVISQKPSRDICQRGTSLTIQCQVDSQVTMMFWYRQQPGQSLTLIATANQGSEATYESGFVIDKFPISRPNLTFSTLTVSNMSPEDSSIYLCSSYSGYGTEAFFGQGTRLTVV.

The chain is built from TRBV5-4 and TRBJ2-5; 7 nucleotides align to TRBD2. Per the germline V gene, CDR1 is SGHNT and CDR2 is YYREEE (reference sequence). V dropped 5 bases and J dropped 3; count of bases not matched to a gene: 1. The CDR3 sequence is 12 residues long. CDR3 bases: TGTGCCAGCAGGAGCGGGGAAGAGACCCAGTACTTC. Translating it yields CASRSGEETQYF.

The chain is built from TRBV15 and TRBJ2-5, with 8 positions matching TRBD2. The ends lost 0 bases at V and 2 bases at J; junction bases unmatched: 5. This CDR3 comprises 16 residues. The germline gives CDR1 LNHNV, CDR2 YYDKDF (reference sequence). The CDR3 bases are TGTGCCACCAGCAGAGATCGTGCGGGAGGACAAGAGACCCAGTACTTC. Amino acid sequence: CATSRDRAGGQETQYF.

On this clonotype: At one end, the junction sequence differs from germline, possibly due to a read error. V is TRBV9 and J is TRBJ2-2; 8 bases match TRBD2. The CDR3 contains 16 residues. The germline V gene has CDR1 SGDLS and CDR2 YYNGEE. The CDR3 DNA follows: TGCACCAGCAGCCAAGTCTCAAGCGGGAGAACCGGGGAGCTGTTTTTT. This encodes CTSSQVSSGRTGELFF.

A word on this clonotype: This sequence may be a read error, since a much larger clone differs from it by one base. V is TRBV2 and J is TRBJ1-4; no definite D call. V lost 3 bases, J lost 4 bases, and 9 bases lay in between. Germline CDR1 reads SNHLY; CDR2 reads FYNNEI. This CDR3 is built from 14 residues. CDR3 sequence: CASSENSFNEKLFF. The CDR3 DNA reads as TGTGCCAGCAGTGAGAACAGCTTTAATGAAAAACTGTTTTTT.

In its sample, this clonotype was seen once. V gene TRBV6-6 combines with J gene TRBJ2-7, with 7 bases fitting TRBD1. There are 15 residues in the CDR3. CDR1 and CDR2 (germline): MNHNY, SVGAGI (reference sequence). With V trimmed by 8 bases and J by 0 bases, 10 bases remained unmatched. CDR3 coding DNA: TGTGCCAGCGGGGTACGCAGGGGGAGCTCCTACGAGCAGTACTTC. It is translated as CASGVRRGSSYEQYF.

As concerns this clonotype: At one end the junction does not follow the germline gene, possibly because of a read error. The chain employs TRBV7-6 and TRBJ1-1; 7 positions agree with TRBD1. CDR3 length equals 14 residues. In germline, CDR1 is SGHVS, CDR2 FNYEAQ. CDR3 loop: CASSALQGNTGAFF. CDR3 in DNA: TGTGCCAGCAGCGCCCTACAGGGGAACACTGGAGCTTTCTTT.

This clonotype was seen a handful of times. For the CDR3, the DNA is TGCGCCAGCAGCCCCGGACAGGGGAGCACTGAAGAGACCCAGTACTTC. As protein: CASSPGQGSTEETQYF. V is TRBV5-1 and J is TRBJ2-5; the match to TRBD1 covers 9 bases. Per the germline V gene, CDR1 is SGHRS and CDR2 is YFSETQ. The CDR3 extends over 16 amino acids. The junction had 10 bases not matched to a gene; V was cut back by 4 bases and J by 3 bases.

This chain joins TRBV7-9 and TRBJ2-5, with no clear D. From germline, CDR1 is SEHNR and CDR2 FQNEAQ (reference sequence). CDR3 length: 15 residues. V gave up 0 bases and J gave up 3 bases, with 11 bases separating them. CDR3 protein: CASSLAGMGEETQYF. As DNA, the CDR3 is TGTGCCAGCAGCTTAGCAGGGATGGGCGAAGAGACCCAGTACTTC.

As regards this clonotype: The germline gene is not matched at one end of the junction; a read error may be the cause. The V call is TRBV7-8, the J call TRBJ1-2, with TRBD1 identical over 7 bases. The CDR3 is made up of 17 amino acids. Germline V gene lookup returns CDR1 SGHVS and CDR2 FQNEAQ. CDR3 DNA: TGCGCCAGCAGCTTAGACGGGAGAGGGGGCGCTTGGTGTGGCTGCACCTTC. Amino acids: CASSLDGRGGAWCGCTF.

The rearrangement links TRBV11-2 to TRBJ1-3; D is perhaps TRBD1 (5 bases). Trimming removed 5 bases at V and 4 bases at J, with 15 bases between. This CDR3 region has 15 residues. From germline, CDR1 is SGHAT and CDR2 FQNNGV. CDR3 loop: CASSQARAAGNTIYF. Here the CDR3 DNA reads TGTGCCAGCAGCCAAGCCAGGGCGGCGGGAAACACCATATATTTT.

CDR3 in amino acids: CAISEGREGRGTDTQYF. DNA for the CDR3: TGTGCCATCAGTGAGGGGCGGGAGGGCCGTGGCACAGATACGCAGTATTTT. The rearrangement links TRBV10-3 to TRBJ2-3, with 9 bases aligning to TRBD2. Germline CDR1 is ENHRY and CDR2 is SYGVKD. This CDR3 region has 17 residues. V trimming: 2 bases; J trimming: 1 base; junction bases outside the gene matches: 7.

This CDR3 reads CASRRGLGLAARTQYF. CDR3 DNA sequence: TGTGCCAGCAGGCGGGGACTTGGACTAGCGGCAAGGACCCAGTACTTC. V is TRBV9 and J is TRBJ2-5; 10 bases map to TRBD2. V was clipped by 5 bases and J by 7 bases; unmatched bases: 14. Germline assignment: CDR1 SGDLS and CDR2 YYNGEE. The CDR3 runs to 16 residues.

This clonotype has more than one count but fewer than ten. The chain joins TRBV5-4 to TRBJ2-7, with D perhaps matching TRBD2 (5 bases). This CDR3 is 17 amino acids long. V lost 5 bases, J lost 6 bases, and 27 bases lay in between. Germline CDR1 and CDR2: SGHNT and YYREEE (reference sequence). In DNA, the CDR3 is TGTGCCAGCAGTTTTGCCGGTCGGAGGCAAACCCCCCCCGAGCAGTACTTC. It is translated as CASSFAGRRQTPPEQYF.

The chain couples TRBV7-2 to TRBJ2-6; D unclear. CDR3 length: 9 residues. Germline V gives CDR1 SGHTA, CDR2 FQGNSA. Trimming pared 7 bases from V and 11 bases from J, leaving 3 bases between. The CDR3 here is CASTHVLTF. The CDR3 DNA is TGTGCCAGCACCCACGTCCTGACTTTC.

The CDR3 spells CAISGDYGSGYTF. Here the CDR3 DNA reads TGTGCCATCTCAGGGGACTATGGCAGCGGCTACACCTTC. This rearrangement joins TRBV10-3 to TRBJ1-2, with D maybe TRBD1 (6 bases). V lost 8 bases to trimming and J lost 8 bases, with 18 bases between them. Germline CDR1 and CDR2: ENHRY and SYGVKD. This CDR3 is built from 13 residues.

The chain is built from TRBV11-2 and TRBJ1-6; unclear D gene. The germline gives CDR1 SGHAT, CDR2 FQNNGV. The CDR3 spans 13 residues. V shed 3 bases and J shed 7 bases, with 7 bases lying between them. CDR3 region: CASSLDGNSPLHF. CDR3 nucleotide sequence: TGTGCCAGCAGCTTGGACGGAAATTCACCCCTCCACTTT. The full variable domain, rest sourced from reference TRBV11-2 and TRBJ1-6, is EAGVAQSPRYKIIEKRQSVAFWCNPISGHATLYWYQQILGQGPKLLIQFQNNGVVDDSQLPKDRFSAERLKGVDSTLKIQPAKLEDSAVYLCASSLDGNSPLHFGNGTRLTVT.

The chain uses TRBV12-3 or TRBV12-4 and TRBJ2-3, with TRBD2 matching 7 bases. The CDR3 consists of 15 residues. V shed 6 bases and J 7 bases; nucleotides not matched to a gene: 13. This CDR3 reads CASRETSVKGNTQYF. CDR3 DNA: TGTGCCAGCAGGGAAACTAGCGTTAAAGGGAATACGCAGTATTTT.

This chain uses TRBV20-1 with TRBJ2-5; D is possibly TRBD2 (5 bases). V shed 1 base and J shed 4 bases, with 13 bases lying between them. The CDR3 spans 14 residues. CDR1 and CDR2 from the germline V gene are DFQATT and SNEGSKA (reference sequence). CDR3 DNA sequence: TGCAGTGCTAGAGGGAATATGGCGGGAGAGACCCAGTACTTC. Translating it yields CSARGNMAGETQYF.